This entry lists 11 T cell receptor beta chains sequenced from one sample in a study of Ad26.COV2.S vaccination and SARS-CoV-2 variants. Assay used: immunoSEQ multiplex PCR; TCRdb lists only in-frame clones, some missing. The sample has 350,000 to 450,000 clones, about 85% seen once; the top ten hold around 3%. This sample's treatment: around 19 received Ad26.COV2.S at low or high dose, single or two shots; 5 received placebo; per-sample allocation not given. The investigators took samples on day 63 after the first vaccine or placebo injection. Sequencing used peripheral blood, obtained in a trial of Ad26.COV2.S vaccine versus placebo. These TCRs come from a person between 18 and 59 years old who received the Ad26.COV2.S COVID-19 vaccine or a placebo.

J is TRBJ1-3 and V is TRBV7-9, with D perhaps matching TRBD1 (6 bases). Germline V gene data show CDR1 as SEHNR and CDR2 as FQNEAQ (reference sequence). CDR3 length: 14 residues. Trimming shortened V by 5 bases and J by 9 bases, and 17 bases separated the two germline ends. The CDR3 loop reads CASSPSGVVGTIYF. The CDR3, as DNA: TGTGCCAGCAGCCCCTCAGGGGTCGTTGGCACCATATATTTT.

The J gene is TRBJ2-1, the V gene TRBV5-6; 8 bases align to TRBD2. The V and J ends lost 4 bases and 4 bases, in that order; junction bases with no gene match: 10. This CDR3 region has 16 residues. Looked up from germline, CDR1 is SGHDT and CDR2 is YYEEEE. CDR3 coding DNA: TGTGCCAGCAGCCGGGGGTTAGCGGGATCTTACAATGAGCAGTTCTTC. Protein product: CASSRGLAGSYNEQFF.

This chain links TRBV25-1 with TRBJ1-3, with TRBD1 identical over 11 bases. Germline V gives CDR1 MGHDK, CDR2 SYGVNS. V dropped 5 bases and J dropped 3; count of bases not matched to a gene: 6. The CDR3 contains 16 residues. This CDR3 is CASSPRTGGNGNTIYF. The CDR3 coding sequence is TGTGCCAGCAGTCCCCGGACAGGGGGCAATGGAAACACCATATATTTT. Complete variable domain (other parts from reference TRBV25-1 and TRBJ1-3): EADIYQTPRYLVIGTGKKITLECSQTMGHDKMYWYQQDPGMELHLIHYSYGVNSTEKGDLSSESTVSRIRTEHFPLTLESARPSHTSQYLCASSPRTGGNGNTIYFGEGSWLTVV.

This chain joins TRBV6-2 or TRBV6-3 and TRBJ2-3; 13 nucleotides line up with TRBD2. The V and J ends lost 2 bases and 10 bases, in that order; junction bases with no gene match: 9. Germline CDR1 reads MNHEY; CDR2 reads SVGEGT. The CDR3 has 16 residues. CDR3 sequence reads: CASSYLLRTSGSSQYF. The CDR3 DNA sequence: TGTGCCAGCAGTTACCTTCTAAGGACTAGCGGGAGCTCGCAGTATTTT.

The V and J genes are TRBV6-5 and TRBJ1-1; D uncertain. V gave up 6 bases and J gave up 5 bases, with 16 bases separating them. Germline CDR1 and CDR2: MNHEY and SVGAGI. The CDR3 is 14 amino acids. The DNA for the CDR3 is TGTGCCAGCAGATCCGACGGGGTGAGGACTGAAGCTTTCTTT. This sequence encodes CASRSDGVRTEAFF.

This clone has a single count. This chain connects TRBV2 to TRBJ1-2, with TRBD1 as a possible D gene (6 bases). CDR1 is SNHLY, CDR2 FYNNEI, per germline. The CDR3 is made up of 13 amino acids. V was trimmed by 4 bases and J by 4 bases, leaving 10 bases between them. The CDR3 is CASSAGEIYGYTF. The CDR3 region has the DNA TGTGCCAGCAGTGCAGGGGAGATCTATGGCTACACCTTC. The variable domain in full, completed from reference TRBV2 and TRBJ1-2, reads EPEVTQTPSHQVTQMGQEVILRCVPISNHLYFYWYRQILGQKVEFLVSFYNNEISEKSEIFDDQFSVERPDGSNFTLKIRSTKLEDSAMYFCASSAGEIYGYTFGSGTRLTVV.

Comment on this clone: One junction end does not reproduce the germline sequence, and a read error may be involved. V is TRBV7-7 and J is TRBJ2-2; D possibly uses TRBD1 or TRBD2 (5 bases each). Germline CDR1 SSHAT, CDR2 FNYEAQ (reference sequence). The CDR3 runs 18 residues. The DNA of the CDR3 is TGTGCTAGCAGCTTAGATAACTTGAGGGACGCGAACACCGGGGAGCTGTTTTTT. Amino acids: CASSLDNLRDANTGELFF.

The chain uses TRBV5-4 and TRBJ2-2, with TRBD2 matching over 11 bases. The trim removed 4 bases at V and 3 bases at J, leaving 2 bases unmatched. The CDR3 has 15 amino acids. Germline CDR1 reads SGHNT; CDR2 reads YYREEE (reference sequence). CDR3 nucleotide sequence: TGTGCCAGCAGCCTGGGACTAGCGGACACCGGGGAGCTGTTTTTT. Translated, it gives CASSLGLADTGELFF.

This rearrangement joins TRBV10-3 to TRBJ1-5; D remains ambiguous. The CDR3 length is 15 residues. V was trimmed by 3 bases and J by 1 base, leaving 10 bases between them. Germline-derived CDR1 and CDR2 are ENHRY and SYGVKD. The CDR3 DNA reads as TGTGCCATCAGTGAAGGGCAGTCGAGCAATCAGCCCCAGCATTTT. Its protein product is CAISEGQSSNQPQHF.

The chain employs TRBV19 and TRBJ2-2; D might be TRBD1 (5 bases). V was clipped by 6 bases and J by 6 bases, with 17 bases between them. Germline CDR1 and CDR2: LNHDA and SQIVND (reference sequence). This CDR3 region has 15 residues. DNA for the CDR3: TGTGCCAGTAGGGGTCAGGGCCATTCCCCCGGGGAGCTGTTTTTT. As protein: CASRGQGHSPGELFF.

This clone was seen a handful of times. The rearrangement joins TRBV6-2 or TRBV6-3 to TRBJ1-2; D unclear. The CDR3 covers 15 residues. Germline V gene data show CDR1 as MNHEY and CDR2 as SVGEGT. V lost 2 bases and J 2 bases, leaving 12 bases between the germline ends. CDR3 loop: CASSYRWRQNYGYTF. The CDR3 DNA reads as TGTGCCAGCAGTTACCGGTGGCGGCAGAACTATGGCTACACCTTC.